What follows are 30 T cell receptor beta chains derived from one specimen sequenced in a study of long-term antiretroviral therapy in people with HIV. The assay used was immunoSEQ (version v3.0), run at survey level. Using immunoSEQ multiplex PCR, the repertoire was profiled, and TCRdb retains in-frame clones only, with some absent. The table shows some 16,000 clones, with approximately 80% occurring only once. Sequences were derived from unsorted PBMCs, sampled 0.1 years before starting antiretroviral therapy. These receptors originate from a man aged 18-30 years with HIV.

This rearrangement joins TRBV19 to TRBJ2-7, with TRBD1 identical over 7 bases. Germline V gene data show CDR1 as LNHDA and CDR2 as SQIVND (reference sequence). The J segment lost 3 bases and the V segment lost 1 base, leaving 6 bases of the junction unmatched. The CDR3 has 15 residues. The CDR3 bases are TGTGCCAGTAGTATAGCGACAGGGTTGAACTACGAGCAGTACTTC. Translation gives CASSIATGLNYEQYF.

This chain's CDR3 is CASSLLAGENTGELFF. CDR3 coding DNA: TGTGCCAGCAGCTTACTAGCGGGGGAGAACACCGGGGAGCTGTTTTTT. This chain connects TRBV11-1 to TRBJ2-2; TRBD2 agrees at 10 bases. The CDR3 consists of 16 residues. From germline, CDR1 is SGHAT and CDR2 FQDESV (reference sequence). V shed 2 bases and J 1 base; nucleotides not matched to a gene: 1.

As for this clone: A junction end diverges from the germline sequence, so it may reflect a read error. The V call is TRBV6-1, the J call TRBJ1-2; 7 bases are shared with TRBD1. This CDR3 has 17 amino acids. The V gene's germline CDR1 is MNHNS and CDR2 SASEGT. In DNA form, the CDR3 reads TGTGCCATCAGTGAGTCCCCTTTCGACAGGGCAAAGCATGGCTACACCTTC. Protein product: CAISESPFDRAKHGYTF.

This chain uses TRBV7-3 with TRBJ2-1, with 7 bases aligning to TRBD1. Per the germline V gene, CDR1 is SGHTA and CDR2 is FQGTGA. CDR3 length equals 13 residues. V lost 5 bases and J lost 4; bases outside the gene matches: 2. The CDR3 nucleotides read TGTGCCAGCAGCCAGACAGGGTACAATGAGCAGTTCTTC. It translates to CASSQTGYNEQFF. The variable domain in full, with the rest retrieved from reference TRBV7-3 and TRBJ2-1, is GAGVSQTPSNKVTEKGKYVELRCDPISGHTALYWYRQSLGQGPEFLIYFQGTGAADDSGLPNDRFFAVRPEGSVSTLKIQRTERGDSAVYLCASSQTGYNEQFFGPGTRLTVL.

This clone was seen just once. This chain joins TRBV7-3 and TRBJ2-1; a weak D match, TRBD2 (6 bases). This CDR3 spans 16 amino acids. Per germline, CDR1 SGHTA and CDR2 FQGTGA. Trimming left V 7 bases short and J 3 bases short, with 19 bases between. The CDR3 sequence: CASTLCWRDFYNEQFF. CDR3 nucleotides: TGTGCCAGCACCCTTTGCTGGCGGGACTTCTACAATGAGCAGTTCTTC.

The chain has TRBV30 and TRBJ1-1, with D tentatively TRBD1 (6 bases). This CDR3 is 14 amino acids long. The germline gives CDR1 GTSNPN, CDR2 SVGIG (reference sequence). Trimming removed 0 bases at V and 5 bases at J, with 13 bases between. The CDR3 protein is CAWSVYREGTEAFF. CDR3 nucleotides: TGTGCCTGGAGTGTATACAGGGAGGGTACTGAAGCTTTCTTT.

In nucleotides, the CDR3 is TGCGCCAGCAGCCAAGAAACAGGGGCGAACACTGAAGCTTTCTTT. Encoded protein: CASSQETGANTEAFF. V is TRBV4-3 and J is TRBJ1-1; 7 nucleotides line up with TRBD1. The CDR3 spans 15 residues. Trimming removed 0 bases from V and 1 base from J; junction bases left unmatched: 2. Germline-derived CDR1 and CDR2 are LGHNA and YSLEER.

The rearrangement uses TRBV10-3 and TRBJ1-4; no reliable D call. Germline V gene lookup returns CDR1 ENHRY and CDR2 SYGVKD. V lost 6 bases, J lost 0 bases, and 11 bases lay in between. This CDR3 region has 15 residues. Here the CDR3 reads CAISQDGATNEKLFF. The CDR3 DNA sequence: TGTGCCATCAGCCAAGACGGCGCAACTAATGAAAAACTGTTTTTT.

Details on this clone: Mismatch with germline at one junction end may stem from a read error. The chain combines TRBV7-9 with TRBJ2-7, with TRBD1 matching 9 bases. Germline-derived CDR1 and CDR2 are SEHNR and FQNEAQ (reference sequence). The CDR3 totals 14 residues. This CDR3 is CASLTGGVSHEQYF. The CDR3 nucleotides are TGTGCCAGTCTGACAGGGGGAGTCTCCCACGAGCAGTACTTC.

V usage is TRBV28 and J usage is TRBJ1-2, with D possibly TRBD1 on 5 matching bases. Trimming pared 3 bases from V and 4 bases from J, leaving 18 bases between. Germline V gene lookup returns CDR1 MDHEN and CDR2 SYDVKM. This CDR3 is 16 amino acids long. The CDR3 DNA reads as TGTGCCAGCAGTTTCCGGGGCTATAGGGGACCCTATGGCTACACCTTC. Its protein product is CASSFRGYRGPYGYTF.

The rearrangement joins TRBV11-1 to TRBJ2-7; TRBD1 aligns across 9 bases. After removal of 3 bases from V and 2 bases from J, the junction contained 2 bases not matched to a gene. The germline CDR1 and CDR2 sequences are SGHAT and FQDESV (reference sequence). The CDR3 extends over 14 amino acids. This CDR3 reads CASSFNRGPYEQYF. CDR3 coding DNA: TGTGCCAGCAGCTTTAACAGGGGGCCCTACGAGCAGTACTTC.

V is TRBV16 and J is TRBJ2-7, with D uncertain. Trimming left V 0 bases short and J 6 bases short, with 9 bases between. Germline CDR1 reads KGHSY; CDR2 reads FQNENV. The CDR3 contains 13 residues. CDR3 in amino acids: CASSQSALGEQYF. CDR3 bases: TGTGCCAGCAGCCAATCTGCACTCGGCGAGCAGTACTTC.

J is TRBJ1-1 and V is TRBV10-3; 7 bases are shared with TRBD1. CDR3 size: 14 residues. With V trimmed by 4 bases and J by 6 bases, 8 bases remained unmatched. Germline CDR1 ENHRY, CDR2 SYGVKD. CDR3 coding DNA: TGTGCCATCAGTGCTGGACAGGCCACCCCTGAAGCTTTCTTT. Translating gives CAISAGQATPEAFF.

The chain links TRBV7-9 to TRBJ2-2; the match to TRBD1 covers 8 bases. In germline, CDR1 is SEHNR, CDR2 FQNEAQ (reference sequence). CDR3 length equals 15 residues. Trimming took 5 bases from V and 6 from J; bases not matched to a gene: 8. CDR3 loop: CASSEIRGRAGELFF. As DNA, the CDR3 is TGTGCCAGCAGCGAAATCAGGGGGCGAGCCGGGGAGCTGTTTTTT.

This rearrangement joins TRBV7-7 to TRBJ2-5; perhaps TRBD2 as D (7 bases). Germline-derived CDR1 and CDR2 are SSHAT and FNYEAQ (reference sequence). Trimming took 8 bases from V and 1 from J, leaving 17 bases between them. This CDR3 is 15 amino acids long. The CDR3 DNA follows: TGTGCCAGCGCCACAGGGAGGGTCGGCCAAGAGACCCAGTACTTC. Translating gives CASATGRVGQETQYF.

The DNA of the CDR3 is TGCGCCAGCAGCTTGGCCGGGGAGGGCTACACCTTC. Translation gives CASSLAGEGYTF. The gene calls are TRBV5-1 and TRBJ1-2; D unresolved. V was pared by 0 bases and J by 8 bases, with 8 bases between. The CDR3 runs to 12 residues. The germline gives CDR1 SGHRS, CDR2 YFSETQ.

The chain carries TRBV11-2 and TRBJ2-1; D is possibly TRBD2 (6 bases). V shed 5 bases and J shed 7 bases, with 21 bases lying between them. The CDR3 has 16 amino acids. Germline lookup yields CDR1 SGHAT and CDR2 FQNNGV. The CDR3 DNA follows: TGTGCCAGCAGCCCCGTGTGGGTTTCCGGAGGGAATGAGCAGTTCTTC. It translates to CASSPVWVSGGNEQFF.

The CDR3, as DNA: TGTGCCAGCAGCTTAGAATGGTGGTCGTATGGCTACACCTTC. Translation gives CASSLEWWSYGYTF. This chain connects TRBV7-2 to TRBJ1-2; unclear D gene. Germline V CDR1 and CDR2: SGHTA, FQGNSA. The CDR3 contains 14 residues. Trimming cost V 1 base and J 5 bases, with 11 bases left between them.

This clone was picked up one time. This chain connects TRBV4-3 to TRBJ2-1, with 8 bases aligning to TRBD2. The CDR3 covers 17 residues. CDR1 is LGHNA and CDR2 is YSLEER in the germline V gene. The V gene end was trimmed by 0 bases and the J gene end by 2 bases; junction bases not matched to a gene: 6. Here the CDR3 DNA reads TGCGCCAGCAGCCAAGATGCAAGCGGGAGAACCTACAATGAGCAGTTCTTC. The encoded protein is CASSQDASGRTYNEQFF.

The chain employs TRBV5-1 and TRBJ2-5; D is perhaps TRBD2 (6 bases). The CDR3 contains 14 residues. Germline V gene lookup returns CDR1 SGHRS and CDR2 YFSETQ. Deletions cut 3 bases from V and 9 bases from J, with 18 bases between. This CDR3 is CASSSGDSLSSQYF. The DNA for the CDR3 is TGCGCCAGCAGCTCTGGGGACTCTCTGTCGTCCCAGTACTTC.

The chain joins TRBV7-6 to TRBJ1-1; D call uncertain. There are 11 residues in the CDR3. Trimming took 3 bases from V and 8 from J, leaving 7 bases between them. Germline V gene lookup returns CDR1 SGHVS and CDR2 FNYEAQ. DNA of the CDR3: TGTGCCAGCAGCTTCACCTTGGAAGCTTTCTTT. Translation gives CASSFTLEAFF. Drawing the rest from reference TRBV7-6 and TRBJ1-1, the complete variable domain is GAGVSQSPRYKVTKRGQDVALRCDPISGHVSLYWYRQALGQGPEFLTYFNYEAQQDKSGLPNDRFSAERPEGSISTLTIQRTEQRDSAMYRCASSFTLEAFFGQGTRLTVV.

The chain links TRBV4-3 to TRBJ2-7; D is perhaps TRBD2 (7 bases). V was trimmed by 0 bases and J by 0 bases, leaving 12 bases between them. The CDR3 is 16 amino acids. CDR1 and CDR2 from the germline V gene are LGHNA and YSLEER. CDR3 loop: CASSQDRGGSSYEQYF. CDR3 nucleotides: TGCGCCAGCAGCCAAGATAGGGGGGGGAGCTCCTACGAGCAGTACTTC.

This clone was counted between two and nine times. The chain is built from TRBV7-2 and TRBJ2-2; unclear D gene. Germline CDR1 and CDR2: SGHTA and FQGNSA. The CDR3 runs 14 residues. Trimming stripped 2 bases from V and 7 bases from J, with 11 bases between. CDR3 nucleotides: TGTGCCAGCAGCTTAAGTGACCAGCACGGGGAGCTGTTTTTT. Residues: CASSLSDQHGELFF.

This chain joins TRBV7-2 and TRBJ2-7; 11 bases fit TRBD2. CDR3 size: 14 residues. V lost 4 bases, J lost 2 bases, and 1 base stayed unmatched. Germline CDR1 reads SGHTA; CDR2 reads FQGNSA. In DNA, the CDR3 is TGTGCCAGCAGCTCACTAGCGGGAGCCTACGAGCAGTACTTC. This translates into CASSSLAGAYEQYF.

The chain uses TRBV7-9 and TRBJ1-5; 10 bases match TRBD1. Losses at the gene ends were 1 base for V and 6 bases for J; bases not matched to a gene: 3. This CDR3 has 15 residues. CDR1 is SEHNR and CDR2 is FQNEAQ in the germline V gene (reference sequence). In DNA form, the CDR3 reads TGTGCCAGCAGCTTAGACGGGACAGGGGTTCAGCCCCAGCATTTT. Its translation: CASSLDGTGVQPQHF.

By share, this clone counts as medium-sized (0.01 to 0.1%). This rearrangement joins TRBV4-1 to TRBJ1-2; D is perhaps TRBD1 (5 bases). The germline V and J ends were trimmed by 0 bases and 5 bases, with 10 bases remaining between them. The CDR3 has 14 residues. CDR1 is MGHRA and CDR2 is YSYEKL in the germline V gene. CDR3 in DNA: TGCGCCAGCAGCCAAGACGGGGGTGGGTATGGCTACACCTTC. Amino acids: CASSQDGGGYGYTF.

This chain uses TRBV19 with TRBJ1-5; 9 bases line up with TRBD1. Germline V lookup: CDR1 LNHDA, CDR2 SQIVND (reference sequence). This CDR3 contains 13 residues. The trim removed 10 bases at V and 5 bases at J, leaving 6 bases unmatched. The CDR3 nucleotides are TGTGCCATCGCGACAGGGGGATATCAGCCCCAGCATTTT. Its translation is CAIATGGYQPQHF.

This clone was counted a single time. J is TRBJ1-2 and V is TRBV10-3; D unresolved. Trimming took off 6 bases at V and 7 bases at J, with 15 bases between the two ends. The CDR3 spans 13 residues. The V gene's germline CDR1 is ENHRY and CDR2 SYGVKD. CDR3 DNA: TGTGCCATCAGAAACACAGAAAAGGGTGGCTACACCTTC. Encoded protein: CAIRNTEKGGYTF.

The chain uses TRBV30 and TRBJ2-1; 7 bases map to TRBD2. The length of the CDR3 is 14 residues. The V gene's germline CDR1 is GTSNPN and CDR2 SVGIG (reference sequence). V gave up 5 bases and J gave up 4 bases; unmatched junction bases: 8. The CDR3 nucleotides read TGTGCCTGGGCCTCGGTGGGGGGGTACAATGAGCAGTTCTTC. It encodes CAWASVGGYNEQFF.

The chain has TRBV7-2 and TRBJ1-2; D might be TRBD1 (6 bases). The V and J ends lost 1 base and 7 bases respectively, with 16 bases between them. The germline V gene encodes CDR1 SGHTA and CDR2 FQGNSA. The CDR3 sequence is 15 residues long. The CDR3 here is CASSLESRGGAGYTF. CDR3 DNA: TGTGCCAGCAGCTTAGAATCCAGGGGAGGGGCTGGCTACACCTTC.